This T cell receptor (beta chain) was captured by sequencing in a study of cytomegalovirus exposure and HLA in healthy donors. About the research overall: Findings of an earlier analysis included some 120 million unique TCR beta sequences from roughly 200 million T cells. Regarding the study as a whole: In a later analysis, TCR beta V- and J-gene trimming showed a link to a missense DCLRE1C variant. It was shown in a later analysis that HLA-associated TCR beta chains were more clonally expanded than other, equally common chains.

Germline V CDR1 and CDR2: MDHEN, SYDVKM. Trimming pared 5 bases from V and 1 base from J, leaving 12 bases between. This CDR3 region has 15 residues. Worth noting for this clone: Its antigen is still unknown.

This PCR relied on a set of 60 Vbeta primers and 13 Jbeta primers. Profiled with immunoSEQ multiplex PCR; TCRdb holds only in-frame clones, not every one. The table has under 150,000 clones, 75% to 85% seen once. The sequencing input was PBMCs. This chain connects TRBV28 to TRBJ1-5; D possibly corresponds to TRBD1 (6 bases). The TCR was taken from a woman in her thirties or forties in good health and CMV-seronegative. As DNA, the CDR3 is TGTGCCAGCAGTCTAGGGGGGGGGAGCAATCAGCCCCAGCATTTT. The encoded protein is CASSLGGGSNQPQHF. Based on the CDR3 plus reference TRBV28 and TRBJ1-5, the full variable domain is DVKVTQSSRYLVKRTGEKVFLECVQDMDHENMFWYRQDPGLGLRLIYFSYDVKMKEKGDIPEGYSVSREKKERFSLILESASTNQTSMYLCASSLGGGSNQPQHFGDGTRLSIL.